The 27 T cell receptor beta chains below come from one sample, sequenced in a study of blood T cell repertoires in COVID-19. Generated by immunoSEQ multiplex PCR, the TCRdb table keeps only in-frame clones and is missing some. The repertoire consists of roughly 88,000 clones, with about 89% occurring once and the leading ten covering roughly 3.9%. Sequenced input: peripheral blood. The receptors were gathered from a woman aged 45 to 65 in a cohort sampled during active COVID-19.

The chain couples TRBV7-9 to TRBJ1-1; no clear D gene. The germline V gene has CDR1 SEHNR and CDR2 FQNEAQ (reference sequence). This CDR3 is built from 13 residues. V gave up 1 base and J gave up 7 bases, with 10 bases separating them. The CDR3 DNA sequence: TGTGCCAGCAGCTTAGTGTGGGAGAGTGAAGCTTTCTTT. Translated: CASSLVWESEAFF.

V usage is TRBV2 and J usage is TRBJ1-1; D unclear. Germline CDR1 reads SNHLY; CDR2 reads FYNNEI. This CDR3 is 13 amino acids long. V was cut by 6 bases and J by 2 bases, with 10 bases left in between. The CDR3 bases are TGTGCCAGCAGCGCCTCACAAAACACTGAAGCTTTCTTT. It is translated as CASSASQNTEAFF.

The V call is TRBV14, the J call TRBJ2-5; D may be TRBD1 (5 bases). Trimming stripped 5 bases from V and 4 bases from J, with 11 bases between. Germline V gene lookup returns CDR1 SGHDN and CDR2 FVKESK. This CDR3 comprises 13 residues. CDR3: CASSFRVRETQYF. The CDR3 coding sequence is TGTGCCAGCAGCTTCAGGGTTCGAGAGACCCAGTACTTC.

The chain couples TRBV5-1 to TRBJ2-1; a possible D gene is TRBD1 (5 bases). V lost 4 bases, J lost 9 bases, and 20 bases lay in between. This CDR3 contains 15 residues. Germline CDR1 is SGHRS and CDR2 is YFSETQ. The CDR3 nucleotides read TGCGCCAGCAGCGCCGGGCAGGGTAAGGCTAGTGAGCAGTTCTTC. Protein product: CASSAGQGKASEQFF.

The chain employs TRBV30 and TRBJ2-7; 7 nucleotides agree with TRBD2. The CDR3 contains 17 residues. V lost 1 base to trimming and J lost 9 bases; unmatched junction nucleotides: 21. Germline CDR1 and CDR2: GTSNPN and SVGIG (reference sequence). CDR3: CAWSDPSNHFKRGRQYF. DNA of the CDR3: TGTGCCTGGAGTGACCCCTCGAACCACTTTAAGCGGGGAAGGCAGTACTTC.

This chain joins TRBV6-1 and TRBJ2-7; D is unclear. Germline values: CDR1 MNHNS, CDR2 SASEGT. V shed 2 bases and J shed 1 base, with 3 bases lying between them. The CDR3 has 12 amino acids. As DNA, the CDR3 is TGTGCCAGCAGTGAACAGTCCTACGAGCAGTACTTC. This encodes CASSEQSYEQYF.

This chain connects TRBV11-2 to TRBJ1-2, with 8 bases lining up with TRBD1. The ends lost 2 bases at V and 6 bases at J; junction bases unmatched: 11. Germline assignment: CDR1 SGHAT and CDR2 FQNNGV. The length of the CDR3 is 16 residues. CDR3 DNA sequence: TGTGCCAGCAGCTTATTATTGGCCCGGGACAGGAATGGCTACACCTTC. Translating gives CASSLLLARDRNGYTF.

The V and J genes are TRBV7-8 and TRBJ1-5, with D maybe TRBD1 (5 bases). Trimming cost V 1 base and J 4 bases, with 8 bases left between them. Germline V lookup: CDR1 SGHVS, CDR2 FQNEAQ. This CDR3 has 14 amino acids. The CDR3 nucleotides read TGTGCCAGCAGCTTAGGGGACTTAAATCAGCCCCAGCATTTT. Its translation: CASSLGDLNQPQHF.

This chain joins TRBV7-2 and TRBJ1-5, with TRBD1 identical over 7 bases. The CDR3 consists of 15 residues. Per germline, CDR1 SGHTA and CDR2 FQGNSA. Germline trimming cut 5 bases from V and 5 bases from J; bases unmatched to any gene: 9. CDR3 DNA: TGTGCCAGCAGCGTCGACAGGGTGGGATATCAGCCCCAGCATTTT. Protein: CASSVDRVGYQPQHF. Full variable domain (missing parts from reference TRBV7-2 and TRBJ1-5): GAGVSQSPSNKVTEKGKDVELRCDPISGHTALYWYRQSLGQGLEFLIYFQGNSAPDKSGLPSDRFSAERTGGSVSTLTIQRTQQEDSAVYLCASSVDRVGYQPQHFGDGTRLSIL.

The V call is TRBV6-4, the J call TRBJ2-1, with 10 bases identical to TRBD2. The CDR3 loop spans 13 amino acids. The ends lost 3 bases at V and 15 bases at J; junction bases unmatched: 8. CDR1 is MRHNA, CDR2 SNTAGT, per germline. The CDR3 DNA sequence: TGTGCCAGCAGTGAACATGAGCGGGAGGGCCTGTTCTTC. It translates to CASSEHEREGLFF.

The genes are TRBV10-3 and TRBJ2-4, with D perhaps TRBD2 (6 bases). The CDR3 totals 13 residues. Germline CDR1 is ENHRY and CDR2 is SYGVKD. Trimming removed 3 bases at V and 9 bases at J, with 12 bases between. The CDR3 loop reads CAISEEVGGIQYF. The CDR3 DNA reads as TGTGCCATCAGTGAAGAGGTGGGGGGCATTCAGTACTTC.

CDR3 bases: TGTGCCAGCAGCCTCGGGCGGGGGGTAAACGAGCAGTACTTC. Translation: CASSLGRGVNEQYF. The chain has TRBV11-2 and TRBJ2-7, with TRBD2 identical over 8 bases. Germline V CDR1 and CDR2: SGHAT, FQNNGV. The V and J ends lost 5 bases and 5 bases, in that order; junction bases with no gene match: 8. The CDR3 has 14 amino acids.

The rearrangement joins TRBV28 to TRBJ2-5; 8 bases are a match to TRBD2. This CDR3 contains 14 residues. Looked up from germline, CDR1 is MDHEN and CDR2 is SYDVKM. J lost 5 bases, V lost 7 bases, and 9 bases had no gene match. The CDR3 coding sequence is TGTGCCAGCATCTCAGCGGGAGTACGGGAGACCCAGTACTTC. It codes for CASISAGVRETQYF.

The rearrangement uses TRBV19 and TRBJ1-1; no reliable D call. CDR3 length: 13 amino acids. In germline, CDR1 is LNHDA, CDR2 SQIVND (reference sequence). V lost 6 bases and J 5 bases, leaving 13 bases between the germline ends. CDR3 sequence reads: CASSPGRATEAFF. CDR3 DNA sequence: TGTGCCAGTAGCCCGGGGAGGGCGACTGAAGCTTTCTTT.

This chain uses TRBV5-4 with TRBJ2-7; 7 bases match TRBD1. CDR1 SGHNT and CDR2 YYREEE come from the germline V gene (reference sequence). This CDR3 spans 13 amino acids. V shed 4 bases, J shed 7 bases, and the junction held 8 bases outside the gene matches. The CDR3 region has the DNA TGTGCCAGCAGCCGGGCCGACAGGGAGGAGCAGTACTTC. Amino acid sequence: CASSRADREEQYF. Combining the CDR3 with reference TRBV5-4 and TRBJ2-7 gives the whole variable domain ETGVTQSPTHLIKTRGQQVTLRCSSQSGHNTVSWYQQALGQGPQFIFQYYREEENGRGNFPPRFSGLQFPNYSSELNVNALELDDSALYLCASSRADREEQYFGPGTRLTVT.

The rearrangement joins TRBV18 to TRBJ2-2, with D perhaps matching TRBD2 (6 bases). Germline V gives CDR1 KGHSH, CDR2 LQKENI. The CDR3 is 16 residues long. V gave up 1 base and J gave up 1 base, with 10 bases separating them. CDR3 bases: TGTGCCAGCTCACCACTAAGGCGGGGGAACACCGGGGAGCTGTTTTTT. Translation: CASSPLRRGNTGELFF. Full variable domain (remainder filled in from reference TRBV18 and TRBJ2-2): NAGVMQNPRHLVRRRGQEARLRCSPMKGHSHVYWYRQLPEEGLKFMVYLQKENIIDESGMPKERFSAEFPKEGPSILRIQQVVRGDSAAYFCASSPLRRGNTGELFFGEGSRLTVL.

The V and J genes are TRBV5-6 and TRBJ2-7; possible D gene TRBD2, 6 bases. The germline V gene has CDR1 SGHDT and CDR2 YYEEEE. The V and J ends lost 4 bases and 7 bases respectively, with 15 bases between them. CDR3 length: 13 residues. CDR3 protein: CASSPIPEGEQYF. The CDR3 DNA reads as TGTGCCAGCAGCCCCATTCCGGAGGGGGAGCAGTACTTC.

V gene TRBV5-1 combines with J gene TRBJ2-7, with TRBD1 matching 7 bases. The CDR3 covers 14 residues. CDR1 is SGHRS and CDR2 is YFSETQ in the germline V gene. J gave up 3 bases and V 4 bases, and 7 bases lay outside the gene matches. CDR3 region: CASSRAQGFYEQYF. CDR3 in DNA: TGCGCCAGCAGCCGCGCACAGGGGTTCTACGAGCAGTACTTC.

CDR3 bases: TGTGCCAGCAGTTTATCAACCGGGACTAGCGGGAGGGGTGAGCAGTTCTTC. It codes for CASSLSTGTSGRGEQFF. V gene TRBV28 combines with J gene TRBJ2-1, with TRBD2 identical over 16 bases. Unmatched junction bases numbered 6, after V lost 1 base and J lost 9 bases. The V gene's germline CDR1 is MDHEN and CDR2 SYDVKM. The length of the CDR3 is 17 residues.

J is TRBJ2-4 and V is TRBV24-1, with 7 positions matching TRBD2. V lost 3 bases to trimming and J lost 7 bases; unmatched junction nucleotides: 14. The CDR3 loop spans 17 amino acids. Looked up from germline, CDR1 is KGHDR and CDR2 is SFDVKD. CDR3 in DNA: TGTGCCACCAGTGATCCCTCCGGGACTAAAGAGGTGAACATTCAGTACTTC. Residues: CATSDPSGTKEVNIQYF.

The chain joins TRBV7-9 to TRBJ2-1; 9 nucleotides agree with TRBD2. J lost 8 bases, V lost 3 bases, and 5 bases had no gene match. The length of the CDR3 is 14 residues. Germline V gives CDR1 SEHNR, CDR2 FQNEAQ (reference sequence). The CDR3 DNA follows: TGTGCCAGCAGCTTGGCGGGAGGGCCGTATGAGCAGTTCTTC. Translating gives CASSLAGGPYEQFF.

The J gene is TRBJ2-5, the V gene TRBV24-1; possible D gene TRBD1, 5 bases. Trimming shortened V by 9 bases and J by 2 bases, and 12 bases separated the two germline ends. This CDR3 is built from 13 residues. Germline V CDR1 and CDR2: KGHDR, SFDVKD. The CDR3 nucleotides read TGTGCCACCGCTCAGGGAAGACAAGAGACCCAGTACTTC. Residues: CATAQGRQETQYF.

This chain uses TRBV7-9 with TRBJ1-3; D call uncertain. CDR1 and CDR2 from the germline V gene are SEHNR and FQNEAQ (reference sequence). V was clipped by 2 bases and J by 0 bases, with 11 bases between them. This CDR3 has 16 amino acids. CDR3 residues: CASSLREPSSGNTIYF. The CDR3 DNA reads as TGTGCCAGCAGCTTAAGGGAGCCGAGCTCTGGAAACACCATATATTTT. The full variable domain, rest sourced from reference TRBV7-9 and TRBJ1-3, is DTGVSQNPRHKITKRGQNVTFRCDPISEHNRLYWYRQTLGQGPEFLTYFQNEAQLEKSRLLSDRFSAERPKGSFSTLEIQRTEQGDSAMYLCASSLREPSSGNTIYFGEGSWLTVV.

This sequence joins TRBV10-3 and TRBJ1-1; tentative D call: TRBD1 (6 bases). CDR1 and CDR2 (germline): ENHRY, SYGVKD. The V gene lost 6 bases and the J gene lost 7 bases, with 15 bases spanning the gap. This CDR3 contains 13 residues. CDR3 nucleotides: TGTGCCATCAGGCTCGGACAGCAACGTGAAGCTTTCTTT. Protein: CAIRLGQQREAFF.

About this clone itself: This sample includes further DNA sequences coding for the same CDR3. The rearrangement uses TRBV5-1 and TRBJ1-4, with 9 bases fitting TRBD1. This CDR3 has 14 amino acids. J lost 8 bases, V lost 0 bases, and 2 bases had no gene match. CDR1 is SGHRS, CDR2 YFSETQ, per germline. CDR3 bases: TGCGCCAGCAGCTTGGGACAGGGGGGCGAAAAACTGTTTTTT. It yields the protein CASSLGQGGEKLFF.

Turning to this clone: One end of the junction does not line up with germline, which may come from a read error. The chain couples TRBV7-7 to TRBJ2-7, with TRBD1 matching 9 bases. Germline loops: CDR1 SSHAT, CDR2 FNYEAQ (reference sequence). There are 15 residues in the CDR3. The chain's CDR3 is CASSQRGQGEYEQYF. The CDR3 DNA follows: TGTGCTAGCAGTCAACGGGGACAGGGTGAGTACGAGCAGTACTTC. The entire variable domain, with the rest obtained from reference TRBV7-7 and TRBJ2-7, is as follows: GAGVSQSPRYKVTKRGQDVTLRCDPISSHATLYWYQQALGQGPEFLTYFNYEAQPDKSGLPSDRFSAERPEGSISTLTIQRTEQRDSAMYRCASSQRGQGEYEQYFGPGTRLTVT.

The chain couples TRBV20-1 to TRBJ2-5; maybe TRBD2 (5 bases). The CDR3 extends over 10 amino acids. Germline assignment: CDR1 DFQATT and CDR2 SNEGSKA (reference sequence). Trimming shortened V by 4 bases and J by 5 bases, and 5 bases separated the two germline ends. The CDR3 spells CSATGETQYF. CDR3 sequence (DNA): TGCAGTGCTACGGGGGAGACCCAGTACTTC.